This record covers a single T cell receptor beta chain. Its antigen is unknown. Germline V lookup: CDR1 KGHDR, CDR2 SFDVKD. The CDR3 has 15 residues. The V segment lost 1 base and the J segment 4 bases; nucleotides outside the gene matches: 2. These data come from a study of response to subunit inactivated influenza vaccine. Study outcomes and limitations: Every seasonal influenza vaccination brings in few new T cells, the authors suggested.

TCRdb processed the RT-PCR reads anew with MiXCR; each CDR3 protein has one entry. The sample contains a few hundred thousand distinct CDR3 sequences, 21% of which appear only once. This clonotype was sampled from a man in his fifties or sixties who received an inactivated influenza vaccine. V gene TRBV24-1 combines with J gene TRBJ2-2, with TRBD1 matching over 7 bases. This specimen consisted of PBMCs from blood, obtained less than 22 months after vaccination. This chain's CDR3 is CATSDFGTVTGELFF. The CDR3 DNA follows: TGTGCCACCAGTGATTTCGGGACAGTCACCGGGGAGCTGTTTTTT.